A selection of T cell receptor beta chains follows, all from one sample in a study of T cells after yellow fever vaccination. TCRdb independently ran MiXCR on the 5' RACE reads; one entry per CDR3 protein. The repertoire consists of 350,000 to 450,000 distinct CDR3 sequences, with under 7.5% occurring once and the leading ten covering 15%. The starting material was PBMCs, obtained 5 days after the yellow fever booster vaccination. The receptor source for this set is a man younger than 45 who received the YFV17D yellow fever vaccine. The CDR3 runs from the conserved cysteine through the conserved F or W. The order of the fields is clone size, V gene, J gene, D gene, CDR3 protein, CDR3 DNA. D genes are given only for firm matches. Size is stated for part of the rows, as once, few or many counts, or as a class when the clone is expanded.

>few|TRBV7-2|TRBJ2-1|TRBD2
CASSSFGTSVNNEQFF
TGTGCCAGCAGCTCGTTCGGGACTAGCGTAAACAATGAGCAGTTCTTC
>many|TRBV14|TRBJ2-5|.
CASSQEQYQETQYF
TGTGCCAGCAGCCAAGAACAGTACCAAGAGACCCAGTACTTC
>few|TRBV3-1|TRBJ2-7|.
CASSQEYSYEQYF
TGTGCCAGCAGCCAAGAGTACTCCTACGAGCAGTACTTC
>once|TRBV5-1|TRBJ2-5|TRBD2
CASRKAGDQETQYF
TGCGCCAGCAGGAAGGCGGGGGACCAAGAGACCCAGTACTTC
>.|TRBV3-1|TRBJ2-1|.
CASSQTQSYSYNEQFF
TGTGCCAGCAGCCAGACCCAATCCTACTCCTACAATGAGCAGTTCTTC
>.|TRBV28|TRBJ2-1|TRBD1
CASSSPGQGWEQFF
TGTGCCAGCAGTTCCCCGGGACAGGGTTGGGAGCAGTTCTTC
>many|TRBV11-2|TRBJ2-3|.
CASSLDPVTDTQYF
TGTGCCAGCAGCTTAGATCCGGTGACAGATACGCAGTATTTT
>many|TRBV7-2|TRBJ2-1|.
CASSLPPAEQFF
TGTGCCAGCAGCTTGCCTCCCGCTGAGCAGTTCTTC
>few|TRBV7-2|TRBJ1-1|.
CASSPQKNTEAFF
TGTGCCAGCAGCCCGCAAAAGAACACTGAAGCTTTCTTT
>.|TRBV12-3/TRBV12-4|TRBJ2-5|TRBD2
CASSLNSGGRETQYF
TGTGCCAGCAGTTTAAACTCGGGAGGGCGAGAGACCCAGTACTTC
>.|TRBV19|TRBJ2-5|.
CASSIGAVQETQYF
TGTGCCAGTAGTATTGGTGCGGTTCAAGAGACCCAGTACTTC
>.|TRBV12-3/TRBV12-4|TRBJ2-1|TRBD1
CASSGGTGLGEQFF
TGTGCCAGCAGTGGGGGGACAGGATTAGGCGAGCAGTTCTTC
>.|TRBV7-2|TRBJ2-5|.
CASTLMGPGFQETQYF
TGTGCCAGCACTCTAATGGGGCCAGGGTTCCAAGAGACCCAGTACTTC
>many|TRBV7-2|TRBJ2-5|.
CASSLGSLQETQYF
TGTGCCAGCAGCTTAGGCAGTTTACAAGAGACCCAGTACTTC
>few|TRBV19|TRBJ2-1|.
CASNSPNEQFF
TGTGCCAGTAACTCCCCCAATGAGCAGTTCTTC
>few|TRBV15|TRBJ2-3|TRBD2
CATSRDSVRRETDTQYF
TGTGCCACCAGCAGAGATTCAGTTCGGCGGGAGACAGATACGCAGTATTTT
>few|TRBV15|TRBJ1-4|TRBD1
CATKAGGMNEKLFF
TGTGCCACCAAGGCAGGGGGAATGAATGAAAAACTGTTTTTT
>.|TRBV30|TRBJ2-7|TRBD2
CAWSVRLAGGHEQYF
TGTGCCTGGAGTGTACGCCTAGCGGGAGGGCACGAGCAGTACTTC
>many|TRBV7-6|TRBJ2-7|.
CASNQGGQSEQYF
TGTGCCAGCAACCAGGGGGGTCAGTCCGAGCAGTACTTC
>.|TRBV5-6|TRBJ2-7|.
CAISPGNSYYEQYF
TGTGCCATCAGCCCTGGGAACAGTTACTACGAGCAGTACTTC
>many|TRBV12-3/TRBV12-4|TRBJ2-7|TRBD2
CASSSLAGGPYEQYF
TGTGCCAGCAGTTCCCTAGCGGGAGGGCCCTACGAGCAGTACTTC
>.|TRBV6-2/TRBV6-3|TRBJ2-1|TRBD2
CASLGLASGSYNEQFF
TGTGCCAGCTTAGGGCTGGCTAGCGGGAGTTACAATGAGCAGTTCTTC
>.|TRBV5-1|TRBJ2-7|.
CASSAGRTEQYF
TGCGCCAGCAGCGCCGGAAGGACAGAACAGTACTTC
>few|TRBV5-6|TRBJ2-7|.
CASSLYRLGEQYF
TGTGCCAGCAGCTTGTATCGGTTGGGCGAGCAGTACTTC
>few|TRBV4-2|TRBJ2-5|.
CASSQAGNERETQYF
TGTGCCAGCAGCCAAGCTGGGAACGAGAGAGAGACCCAGTACTTC
>many|TRBV20-1|TRBJ2-3|.
CSASGLWVNTDTQYF
TGCAGTGCTAGCGGGCTTTGGGTAAACACAGATACGCAGTATTTT
>.|TRBV10-3|TRBJ2-6|TRBD1
CAIRPPDGAGGPGANVLTF
TGTGCCATCAGACCCCCGGACGGTGCAGGGGGTCCTGGGGCCAACGTCCTGACTTTC
>many|TRBV11-2|TRBJ1-1|.
CASSLRAGSTEAFF
TGTGCCAGCAGCTTACGGGCAGGATCCACTGAAGCTTTCTTT
>.|TRBV19|TRBJ1-5|.
CASSIKGAGLAQHF
TGTGCCAGTAGTATAAAGGGAGCAGGGTTGGCCCAGCATTTT
>few|TRBV4-1|TRBJ2-3|.
CASSQVTGPDTQYF
TGCGCCAGCAGCCAAGTCACTGGGCCAGATACGCAGTATTTT
>many|TRBV27|TRBJ1-1|.
CASSLLTGNTEAFF
TGTGCCAGCAGTCTACTGACAGGGAACACTGAAGCTTTCTTT
>few|TRBV5-6|TRBJ2-3|.
CASSLWLNRRTDTQYF
TGTGCCAGCAGCTTGTGGCTCAACAGACGCACAGATACGCAGTATTTT
>.|TRBV30|TRBJ2-1|.
CAWSVAGNSRLGEQFF
TGTGCCTGGAGTGTAGCCGGGAATTCCCGCCTAGGTGAGCAGTTCTTC
>.|TRBV12-3/TRBV12-4|TRBJ2-1|.
CASSLTFSEQFF
TGTGCCAGCAGTTTAACATTCAGTGAGCAGTTCTTC
>.|TRBV20-1|TRBJ1-5|.
CSARVMGDFSNQPQHF
TGCAGTGCTAGAGTTATGGGAGATTTTAGCAATCAGCCCCAGCATTTT
>few|TRBV10-3|TRBJ2-1|TRBD2
CAISAGEGLGYNEQFF
TGTGCCATCAGTGCGGGGGAGGGTTTGGGCTACAATGAGCAGTTCTTC
>.|TRBV7-9|TRBJ2-7|TRBD2
CASSDSTGTSNEQYF
TGTGCCAGCAGCGACTCGACGGGGACTAGCAACGAGCAGTACTTC
>.|TRBV7-2|TRBJ1-5|.
CASSLGNGGTQPQHF
TGTGCCAGCAGCTTAGGAAACGGAGGTACCCAGCCCCAGCATTTT
>many|TRBV15|TRBJ2-1|.
CATSKAGSSYNEQFF
TGTGCCACCAGCAAAGCAGGGAGCTCCTACAATGAGCAGTTCTTC
>.|TRBV10-3|TRBJ2-1|.
CAISEVGEGEQFF
TGTGCCATCAGTGAAGTGGGCGAAGGTGAGCAGTTCTTC
>few|TRBV20-1|TRBJ2-3|TRBD2
CSARWRERGDTQYF
TGCAGTGCTAGGTGGCGGGAGAGGGGAGATACGCAGTATTTT
>many|TRBV7-2|TRBJ1-1|.
CASSSRMSSIEDTEAFF
TGTGCCAGCAGTTCCCGAATGTCTTCGATAGAGGACACTGAAGCTTTCTTT
>few|TRBV29-1|TRBJ2-5|.
CSVDRRGEETQYF
TGCAGCGTTGACCGCAGGGGGGAGGAGACCCAGTACTTC
>.|TRBV11-2|TRBJ2-7|.
CASSLPGLSAYEQYF
TGTGCCAGCAGCTTACCTGGACTGAGCGCCTACGAGCAGTACTTC
>few|TRBV10-3|TRBJ1-2|.
CAISESLYAKIGISNYGYTF
TGTGCCATCAGTGAGTCCCTATACGCCAAAATAGGCATTTCTAACTATGGCTACACCTTC
>many|TRBV20-1|TRBJ2-1|.
CSARREDNEQFF
TGCAGTGCACGGCGGGAAGACAATGAGCAGTTCTTC
>.|TRBV13|TRBJ2-1|TRBD2
CASRKRGLVNEQFF
TGTGCCAGCCGGAAGAGGGGACTAGTCAATGAGCAGTTCTTC
>many|TRBV20-1|TRBJ2-5|.
CSARRTQGETQYF
TGCAGTGCTAGGAGGACCCAAGGGGAGACCCAGTACTTC
>few|TRBV5-6|TRBJ2-1|TRBD2
CASSMGLAHYNEQFF
TGTGCCAGCAGCATGGGACTAGCGCACTACAATGAGCAGTTCTTC
>.|TRBV5-1|TRBJ2-1|.
CASSTMSGTRPLDYNEQFF
TGCGCCAGCAGCACAATGTCCGGGACACGTCCTTTGGATTACAATGAGCAGTTCTTC
>.|TRBV7-8|TRBJ2-7|TRBD2
CASSLTSGIESYEQYF
TGTGCCAGCAGCCTAACTAGCGGGATTGAATCCTACGAGCAGTACTTC
>few|TRBV20-1|TRBJ1-2|TRBD1
CSARVLGTGTYGYTF
TGCAGTGCTAGAGTCTTAGGGACAGGGACCTATGGCTACACCTTC
>few|TRBV18|TRBJ2-1|.
CASSPKGGEQFF
TGTGCCAGCTCACCAAAGGGTGGTGAGCAGTTCTTC